This T cell receptor beta chain derives from a study of T cells expressing NK-cell markers. One entry per CDR3 protein, without DNA, is what TCRdb gives after re-calling the 5' RACE reads. The repertoire table contains roughly 180,000 distinct CDR3 sequences. The length of the CDR3 is 14 residues. CDR1 and CDR2 (germline): DFQATT, SNEGSKA (reference sequence). The clonotype was recovered from a woman between 18 and 75 years old in good health. Sequencing was done on a sample of blood T cells: a sorted CD56 or NKG2C T cell subset, CD4+ or CD8+ T cells, or bulk PBMC T cells (not recorded which). The gene calls are TRBV20-1 and TRBJ2-7; TCRdb designates TRBD1, a call that cannot be tested without DNA. Here the CDR3 reads CSAEGDGRSYEQYF.